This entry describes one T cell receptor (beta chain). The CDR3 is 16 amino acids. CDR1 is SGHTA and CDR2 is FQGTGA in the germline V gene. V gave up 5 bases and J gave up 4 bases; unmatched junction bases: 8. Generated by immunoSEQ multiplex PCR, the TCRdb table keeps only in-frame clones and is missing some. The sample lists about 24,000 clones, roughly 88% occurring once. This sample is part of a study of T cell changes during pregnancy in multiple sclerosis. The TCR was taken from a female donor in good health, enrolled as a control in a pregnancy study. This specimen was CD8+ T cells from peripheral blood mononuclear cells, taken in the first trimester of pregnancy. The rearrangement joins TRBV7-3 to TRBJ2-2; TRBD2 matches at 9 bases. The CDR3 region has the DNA TGTGCCAGCAGCCGTTCCGATAGCGGGGGCACCGGGGAGCTGTTTTTT. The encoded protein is CASSRSDSGGTGELFF.